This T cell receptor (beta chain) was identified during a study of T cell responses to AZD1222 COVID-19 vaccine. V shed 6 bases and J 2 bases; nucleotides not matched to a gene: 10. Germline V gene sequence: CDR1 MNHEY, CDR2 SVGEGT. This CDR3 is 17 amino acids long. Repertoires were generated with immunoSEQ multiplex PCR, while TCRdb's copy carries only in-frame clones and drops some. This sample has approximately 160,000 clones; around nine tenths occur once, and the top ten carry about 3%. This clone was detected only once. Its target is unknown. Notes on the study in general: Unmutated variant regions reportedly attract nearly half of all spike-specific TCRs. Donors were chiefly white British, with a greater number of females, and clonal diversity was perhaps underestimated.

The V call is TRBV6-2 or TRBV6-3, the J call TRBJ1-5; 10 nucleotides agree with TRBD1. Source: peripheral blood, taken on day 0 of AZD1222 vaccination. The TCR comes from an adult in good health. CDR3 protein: CASSRRWDRGGNQPQHF. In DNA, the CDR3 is TGTGCCAGCAGCCGAAGATGGGACAGGGGTGGCAATCAGCCCCAGCATTTT.